This TCR beta chain derives from a study of T cells after yellow fever vaccination. The V end was cut by 6 bases, the J end by 4 bases, with 17 bases between. Germline assignment: CDR1 SEHNR and CDR2 FQNEAQ (reference sequence). The CDR3 totals 15 residues. This clonotype has only a few counts. Its antigen is not identified. Study-wide points: Reappearing after the booster were most of the clones from primary vaccination (roughly 95% CD4, about 87% CD8). CD4 and CD8 compartments shared a small share of clonotypes.

TCRdb independently ran MiXCR on the 5' RACE reads; one entry per CDR3 protein. The sample carries just under 600,000 distinct CDR3 sequences, about 14% recorded once. The origin of this receptor is a man younger than 45 who received the YFV17D yellow fever vaccine. V is TRBV7-9 and J is TRBJ2-3, with D maybe TRBD2 (5 bases). The sequenced sample was PBMCs, obtained on the day of the yellow fever booster vaccination. Here the CDR3 reads CASSYVRGGSDTQYF. In DNA, the CDR3 is TGTGCCAGCAGTTACGTCCGAGGCGGGTCAGATACGCAGTATTTT.